These 17 T cell receptor beta chains originate from one sample sequenced in a study of cytomegalovirus exposure and HLA in healthy donors. Primers included in the PCR were 60 Vbeta and 13 Jbeta primers. Profiled with immunoSEQ multiplex PCR; TCRdb holds only in-frame clones, not every one. This table has 100,000 to 150,000 clones, roughly 72% appearing once. The sample comprised PBMCs. These receptors were collected from a male donor in good health and CMV-seronegative.

This clone was observed a single time. The chain uses TRBV11-2 and TRBJ1-1; D may be TRBD1 (6 bases). The CDR3 extends over 14 amino acids. Germline loops: CDR1 SGHAT, CDR2 FQNNGV. V was trimmed by 1 base and J by 6 bases, leaving 12 bases between them. CDR3 coding DNA: TGTGCCAGCAGCTTAGCGGGGGGGGGCGCTGAAGCTTTCTTT. Translated, it gives CASSLAGGGAEAFF.

A few counts support this clone. The V gene is TRBV7-6, the J gene TRBJ2-2; 16 bases map to TRBD2. The germline V gene encodes CDR1 SGHVS and CDR2 FNYEAQ. Germline trimming cut 3 bases from V and 5 bases from J; bases unmatched to any gene: 3. There are 17 residues in the CDR3. The CDR3 DNA reads TGTGCCAGCAGCTTCGGGACTAGCGGGGGGGCAACCGGGGAGCTGTTTTTT. Amino acids: CASSFGTSGGATGELFF.

This chain connects TRBV6-1 to TRBJ2-5; D not certain. The CDR3 has 12 amino acids. V was clipped by 10 bases and J by 6 bases, with 15 bases between them. Germline V gives CDR1 MNHNS, CDR2 SASEGT. CDR3 residues: CATMGSLKTQYF. The DNA of the CDR3 is TGTGCCACCATGGGCTCGTTGAAGACCCAGTACTTC.

This clone was seen only a few times. The rearrangement joins TRBV9 to TRBJ2-4; 9 bases align to TRBD1. The J segment lost 8 bases and the V segment lost 4 bases, leaving 10 bases of the junction unmatched. The CDR3 extends over 15 amino acids. CDR1 and CDR2 from the germline V gene are SGDLS and YYNGEE. The CDR3 loop reads CASSPSGTGRDIQYF. DNA for the CDR3: TGTGCCAGCAGCCCTTCCGGGACAGGGAGGGACATTCAGTACTTC.

Here the CDR3 reads CASSLAGNKEYEQYF. CDR3 nucleotides: TGTGCCAGCAGCTTGGCGGGGAATAAAGAATACGAGCAGTACTTC. The chain carries TRBV5-5 and TRBJ2-7; TRBD2 is a possible D gene (5 bases). The V and J ends lost 0 bases and 4 bases respectively, with 14 bases between them. The CDR3 runs 15 residues. CDR1 and CDR2 from the germline V gene are SGHKS and YYEKEE (reference sequence).

CDR3 residues: CASSPRQGGSYEQYF. For the CDR3, the DNA is TGTGCCAGCTCACCGAGACAGGGGGGTTCCTACGAGCAGTACTTC. This sequence joins TRBV18 and TRBJ2-5; 9 nucleotides align to TRBD1. The end of the DNA aligns better with TRBJ2-7, so the J call may be wrong. The CDR3 covers 15 residues. The germline CDR1 and CDR2 sequences are KGHSH and LQKENI.

The rearrangement uses TRBV5-6 and TRBJ2-3; the D gene is possibly TRBD2 (7 bases). The CDR3 extends over 14 amino acids. V lost 2 bases and J 6 bases, leaving 13 bases between the germline ends. Germline V gene lookup returns CDR1 SGHDT and CDR2 YYEEEE. CDR3 in DNA: TGTGCCAGCAGCTTTGGGGGGGGGCCTGATACGCAGTATTTT. This gives the protein CASSFGGGPDTQYF.

The chain combines TRBV15 with TRBJ2-5, with D perhaps TRBD1 (5 bases). From germline, CDR1 is LNHNV and CDR2 YYDKDF (reference sequence). Trimming took off 6 bases at V and 3 bases at J, with 20 bases between the two ends. The CDR3 covers 16 residues. The CDR3 loop is CATSFTGTAEKETQYF. Here the CDR3 DNA reads TGTGCCACCAGTTTTACAGGAACGGCAGAAAAAGAGACCCAGTACTTC.

V is TRBV5-1 and J is TRBJ2-6, with TRBD2 matching 9 bases. The CDR3 covers 14 residues. J lost 3 bases, V lost 7 bases, and 2 bases had no gene match. Germline CDR1 reads SGHRS; CDR2 reads YFSETQ. The CDR3 DNA is TGCGCCAGCGCGCGGGGGGGTGGGGCCAACGTCCTGACTTTC. This codes for CASARGGGANVLTF.

V and J are TRBV5-1 and TRBJ2-3; TRBD2 matches 9 bases. The germline V gene has CDR1 SGHRS and CDR2 YFSETQ. The CDR3 is made up of 16 amino acids. V dropped 1 base and J dropped 4; count of bases not matched to a gene: 7. The CDR3 protein is CASSLFAGGVPDTQYF. The CDR3 DNA follows: TGCGCCAGCAGCTTGTTTGCGGGAGGGGTCCCAGATACGCAGTATTTT.

The V and J genes are TRBV5-6 and TRBJ1-1, with D perhaps TRBD1 (6 bases). The germline CDR1 and CDR2 sequences are SGHDT and YYEEEE. CDR3 size: 14 residues. Trimming took off 4 bases at V and 5 bases at J, with 15 bases between the two ends. DNA for the CDR3: TGTGCCAGCAGCAGGGGGGGGTTTATTACTGAAGCTTTCTTT. Its translation: CASSRGGFITEAFF. Combining the CDR3 with reference TRBV5-6 and TRBJ1-1 gives the whole variable domain DAGVTQSPTHLIKTRGQQVTLRCSPKSGHDTVSWYQQALGQGPQFIFQYYEEEERQRGNFPDRFSGHQFPNYSSELNVNALLLGDSALYLCASSRGGFITEAFFGQGTRLTVV.

The chain uses TRBV15 and TRBJ2-2; 10 bases are shared with TRBD2. The length of the CDR3 is 17 residues. Germline loops: CDR1 LNHNV, CDR2 YYDKDF (reference sequence). V was clipped by 0 bases and J by 4 bases; unmatched bases: 5. For the CDR3, the DNA is TGTGCCACCAGCAGAGAGCTAGCGGGAGCTGGCACCGGGGAGCTGTTTTTT. Protein sequence: CATSRELAGAGTGELFF.

The rearrangement links TRBV6-7 to TRBJ2-7; D is perhaps TRBD1 (6 bases). TRBV6-7 is annotated as an ORF whose role is uncertain. Trimming took 0 bases from V and 4 from J, leaving 19 bases between them. The CDR3 extends over 17 amino acids. The CDR3 loop is CASSYSRAQGYGYEQYF. The DNA for the CDR3 is TGTGCCAGCAGTTACTCTAGGGCTCAGGGGTATGGATACGAGCAGTACTTC.

This sequence joins TRBV28 and TRBJ2-3; no clear D gene. The ends were cut back, 4 bases at V and 10 bases at J, with 12 bases in the middle. This CDR3 has 12 residues. Germline V gene data show CDR1 as MDHEN and CDR2 as SYDVKM. The CDR3 DNA follows: TGTGCCAGCAGTTCTAATCACGACTCGCAGTATTTT. This sequence encodes CASSSNHDSQYF. Complete variable domain (other parts from reference TRBV28 and TRBJ2-3): DVKVTQSSRYLVKRTGEKVFLECVQDMDHENMFWYRQDPGLGLRLIYFSYDVKMKEKGDIPEGYSVSREKKERFSLILESASTNQTSMYLCASSSNHDSQYFGPGTRLTVL.

V usage is TRBV4-2 and J usage is TRBJ2-5, with 9 nucleotides matching TRBD2. The germline V gene encodes CDR1 LGHNA and CDR2 YNFKEQ. The CDR3 has 15 residues. The V segment lost 3 bases and the J segment 1 base; nucleotides outside the gene matches: 3. Here the CDR3 reads CASSQASGVQETQYF. CDR3 nucleotides: TGTGCCAGCAGCCAGGCTAGCGGGGTCCAAGAGACCCAGTACTTC.

CDR3 coding DNA: TGTGCCAGCAGTACGGGACTGGAGGGTCGAAGTGAGCAGTTCTTC. It yields the protein CASSTGLEGRSEQFF. This sequence joins TRBV2 and TRBJ2-1; TRBD2 is a possible D gene (6 bases). The V end lost 5 bases, the J end lost 9 bases, and 20 bases lay between the germline ends. Germline V gene data show CDR1 as SNHLY and CDR2 as FYNNEI. This CDR3 spans 15 amino acids.

To note about this clone: The sample holds other DNA sequences that translate to the same CDR3. The chain combines TRBV4-3 with TRBJ1-1; D might be TRBD1 (5 bases). This CDR3 contains 13 residues. Germline lookup yields CDR1 LGHNA and CDR2 YSLEER. Trimming left V 4 bases short and J 5 bases short, with 11 bases between. The chain's CDR3 is CASSLGGETEAFF. The CDR3 region has the DNA TGCGCCAGCAGCCTCGGGGGAGAGACTGAAGCTTTCTTT.